These 19 T cell receptor beta chains originate from one sample sequenced in a study of shared clonotypes between healthy human individuals. The data were produced by immunoSEQ multiplex PCR, yet TCRdb's version contains in-frame clones alone and is incomplete. The sample shows about 1.1 million clones, approximately 80% of them seen only once. Specimen: memory CD4+ T cells from PBMCs. Described subset: CD45RA-negative fraction. The origin of the receptors is a man between 18 and 35 years old in good health. Some clones in this sample may be carry-over from other donors' samples.

The chain links TRBV7-3 to TRBJ2-7; D possibly corresponds to TRBD1 (5 bases). CDR1 SGHTA and CDR2 FQGTGA come from the germline V gene. V lost 0 bases and J 4 bases, leaving 13 bases between the germline ends. The CDR3 extends over 15 amino acids. In DNA, the CDR3 is TGTGCCAGCAGCTTAACGTTTGGGGCTGGTTACGAGCAGTACTTC. It specifies CASSLTFGAGYEQYF. Filled out from reference TRBV7-3 and TRBJ2-7, the complete variable domain reads GAGVSQTPSNKVTEKGKYVELRCDPISGHTALYWYRQSLGQGPEFLIYFQGTGAADDSGLPNDRFFAVRPEGSVSTLKIQRTERGDSAVYLCASSLTFGAGYEQYFGPGTRLTVT.

The CDR3 DNA is TGTGCCAGCAGCGGGGAGTATAGCAATCAGCCCCAGCATTTT. This gives the protein CASSGEYSNQPQHF. V usage is TRBV6-1 and J usage is TRBJ1-5; D is unresolved. The CDR3 extends over 14 amino acids. Germline V gene data show CDR1 as MNHNS and CDR2 as SASEGT. V was shortened by 6 bases and J by 0 bases, with 9 bases between the two germline ends.

Note on this clone: A read error is likely here: a far larger clone is one base away. The chain links TRBV2 to TRBJ2-3, with TRBD2 identical over 7 bases. The CDR3 length is 15 residues. The germline gives CDR1 SNHLY, CDR2 FYNNEI. DNA of the CDR3: TGTGTCAGCAGTGCGATGCGGGGGATCACAGATACGCAGTATTTT. Its protein product is CVSSAMRGITDTQYF.

This clone was seen just once. The V gene is TRBV6-5, the J gene TRBJ1-5, with D perhaps matching TRBD1 (6 bases). V lost 6 bases and J lost 5, with 11 bases in between. CDR1 and CDR2 (germline): MNHEY, SVGAGI. CDR3 length equals 13 residues. This CDR3 reads CASSYNRDQPQHF. The CDR3 DNA sequence: TGTGCCAGCAGCTACAACAGGGATCAGCCCCAGCATTTT.

The chain has TRBV19 and TRBJ2-3; D is unclear. The CDR3 covers 14 residues. CDR1 is LNHDA and CDR2 is SQIVND in the germline V gene (reference sequence). The V gene lost 6 bases and the J gene lost 4 bases, with 14 bases spanning the gap. The CDR3 loop is CASSPIPVADTQYF. The DNA for the CDR3 is TGTGCCAGTAGCCCCATCCCGGTGGCAGATACGCAGTATTTT.

The chain employs TRBV2 and TRBJ2-7; 8 bases are shared with TRBD2. The junction had 6 bases not matched to a gene; V was cut back by 8 bases and J by 6 bases. The CDR3 is made up of 12 amino acids. Germline-derived CDR1 and CDR2 are SNHLY and FYNNEI. The CDR3 coding sequence is TGTGCCAGCCGACTAGCGAGAGTCGAGCAGTACTTC. Its translation is CASRLARVEQYF.

This clone came up many times. The chain carries TRBV9 and TRBJ2-7; 9 nucleotides match TRBD1. CDR1 is SGDLS, CDR2 YYNGEE, per germline. The CDR3 has 14 residues. Trimming cost V 0 bases and J 8 bases; bases outside gene matches: 6. The CDR3: CASSVESGTGQQYF. For the CDR3, the DNA is TGTGCCAGCAGCGTAGAATCGGGGACAGGGCAGCAGTACTTC.

The chain is built from TRBV5-4 and TRBJ2-2; D could derive from TRBD1 or TRBD2 (5 bases each). V gave up 1 base and J gave up 4 bases, with 14 bases separating them. Germline CDR1 is SGHNT and CDR2 is YYREEE (reference sequence). The CDR3 spans 16 residues. The CDR3 DNA follows: TGTGCCAGCAGCTTGCCCCTTCGAGGGGCCACCGGGGAGCTGTTTTTT. Its translation is CASSLPLRGATGELFF.

The V and J genes are TRBV27 and TRBJ2-3; TRBD2 matches at 8 bases. The CDR3 runs to 16 residues. CDR1 is MNHEY and CDR2 is SMNVEV in the germline V gene (reference sequence). Trimming cost V 2 bases and J 8 bases; bases outside gene matches: 12. CDR3 nucleotides: TGTGCCAGCAGTTTAACCCAAGCGGGAGTGCGGGGTACGCAGTATTTT. It yields the protein CASSLTQAGVRGTQYF.

This clone turned up a few times. CDR3 region: CASRNREYTF. The CDR3, as DNA: TGTGCCAGCAGGAACAGAGAGTACACCTTC. This chain joins TRBV6-6 and TRBJ1-2; D is undetermined. The CDR3 is made up of 10 amino acids. With 6 bases removed from V and 11 bases from J, the gap between germline ends came to 10 bases. Per germline, CDR1 MNHNY and CDR2 SVGAGI (reference sequence).

The chain recombines TRBV6-5 with TRBJ2-3; D gene ambiguous. The V and J ends lost 6 bases and 3 bases respectively, with 7 bases between them. The CDR3 contains 12 residues. Germline CDR1 reads MNHEY; CDR2 reads SVGAGI. DNA of the CDR3: TGTGCCAGCAGGACACAAACAGATACGCAGTATTTT. This codes for CASRTQTDTQYF.

Of note for this clone: The junction departs from germline at one end; a sequencing error may be responsible. V is TRBV18 and J is TRBJ1-1; tentatively, D is TRBD1 (5 bases). The CDR3 extends over 13 amino acids. CDR1 and CDR2 (germline): KGHSH, LQKENI. The CDR3 DNA is TGTGCCAGCTCACCCCTGGGGCAGGACCCGGCCTTTTTT. This codes for CASSPLGQDPAFF.

The CDR3 nucleotides read TGTGCCAGTAGTCGACGGGAGGGCTACGAGCAGTACTTC. This encodes CASSRREGYEQYF. This chain connects TRBV19 to TRBJ2-7; 8 positions agree with TRBD2. The V and J ends lost 5 bases and 3 bases, in that order; junction bases with no gene match: 3. Germline lookup yields CDR1 LNHDA and CDR2 SQIVND (reference sequence). The CDR3 is 13 residues long.

This chain connects TRBV28 to TRBJ2-1, with 7 bases identical to TRBD1. This CDR3 is 13 amino acids long. Losses at the gene ends were 6 bases for V and 10 bases for J; bases not matched to a gene: 9. The V gene's germline CDR1 is MDHEN and CDR2 SYDVKM. The CDR3 DNA reads as TGTGCCAGCAGCGCTCCGGACAGGAGGGAGCAGTTCTTC. Translated: CASSAPDRREQFF.

This clone occurred once. The V gene is TRBV28, the J gene TRBJ1-2; D may be TRBD1 (5 bases). Germline values: CDR1 MDHEN, CDR2 SYDVKM. Trimming took 7 bases from V and 8 from J, leaving 14 bases between them. The CDR3 has 12 residues. As DNA, the CDR3 is TGTGCCAGCAACCAGGGCGCTGGGGGCTACACCTTC. Translation: CASNQGAGGYTF.

This clone was picked up a small number of times. The conserved final phenylalanine or tryptophan is absent from the CDR3, which likely points to a read error. This chain joins TRBV7-2 and TRBJ2-7, with 12 positions matching TRBD2. CDR1 is SGHTA, CDR2 FQGNSA, per germline. This CDR3 is 15 amino acids long. Unmatched junction bases numbered 6, after V lost 5 bases and J lost 4 bases. CDR3 sequence reads: CASSTTSGSLYEQYL. The CDR3 nucleotides are TGTGCCAGCAGCACGACTAGCGGGAGTTTGTACGAGCAGTACCTC.

The chain is built from TRBV6-1 and TRBJ1-4; D call uncertain. Germline lookup yields CDR1 MNHNS and CDR2 SASEGT. The ends were cut back, 6 bases at V and 7 bases at J, with 3 bases in the middle. This CDR3 comprises 10 residues. The CDR3 DNA reads TGTGCCAGCAGGGGTGAAAAACTGTTTTTT. Amino acids: CASRGEKLFF.

The V call is TRBV4-2, the J call TRBJ2-7; a weak D match, TRBD1 (6 bases). The germline CDR1 and CDR2 sequences are LGHNA and YNFKEQ. V was cut by 3 bases and J by 7 bases, with 16 bases left in between. The CDR3 consists of 14 residues. The CDR3 DNA follows: TGTGCCAGCAGCCAGCCAGGGGTTTCCGGGGAGCAGTACTTC. Protein sequence: CASSQPGVSGEQYF.

The V gene is TRBV5-6, the J gene TRBJ1-1; a weak D match, TRBD1 (5 bases). CDR1 is SGHDT and CDR2 is YYEEEE in the germline V gene. V shed 1 base and J shed 3 bases, with 16 bases lying between them. The CDR3 totals 16 residues. Here the CDR3 DNA reads TGTGCCAGCAGCTTGATAGGGGCAGGGAGTTACACTGAAGCTTTCTTT. This encodes CASSLIGAGSYTEAFF. The whole variable domain, remainder taken from reference TRBV5-6 and TRBJ1-1, is DAGVTQSPTHLIKTRGQQVTLRCSPKSGHDTVSWYQQALGQGPQFIFQYYEEEERQRGNFPDRFSGHQFPNYSSELNVNALLLGDSALYLCASSLIGAGSYTEAFFGQGTRLTVV.